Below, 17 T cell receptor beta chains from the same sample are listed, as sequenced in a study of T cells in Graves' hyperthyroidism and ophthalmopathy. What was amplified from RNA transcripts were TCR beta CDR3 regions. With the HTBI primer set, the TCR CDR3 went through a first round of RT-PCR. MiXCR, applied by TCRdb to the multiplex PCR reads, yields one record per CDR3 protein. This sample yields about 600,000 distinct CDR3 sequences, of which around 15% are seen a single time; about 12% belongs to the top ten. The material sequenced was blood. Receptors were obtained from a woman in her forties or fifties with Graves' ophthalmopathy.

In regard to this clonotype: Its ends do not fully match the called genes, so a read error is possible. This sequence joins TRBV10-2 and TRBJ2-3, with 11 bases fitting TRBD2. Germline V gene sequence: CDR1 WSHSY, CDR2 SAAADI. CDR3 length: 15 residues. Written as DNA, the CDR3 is TGCACCAGCAGGGGAGTAGCGGGAGGGCCCCATACGCAGTATTTT. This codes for CTSRGVAGGPHTQYF.

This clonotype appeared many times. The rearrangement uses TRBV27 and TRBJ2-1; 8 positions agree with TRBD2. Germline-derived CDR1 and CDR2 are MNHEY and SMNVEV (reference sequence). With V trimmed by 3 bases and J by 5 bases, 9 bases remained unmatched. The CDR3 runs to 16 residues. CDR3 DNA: TGTGCCAGCAGTTTTCGGGCTAGCGGGTTACACAATGAGCAGTTCTTC. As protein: CASSFRASGLHNEQFF.

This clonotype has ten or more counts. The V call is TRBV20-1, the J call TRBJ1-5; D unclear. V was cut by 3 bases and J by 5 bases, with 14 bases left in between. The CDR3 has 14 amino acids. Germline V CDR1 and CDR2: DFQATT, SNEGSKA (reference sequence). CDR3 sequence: CSASGGASYQPQHF. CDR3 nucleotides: TGCAGTGCTAGTGGAGGAGCAAGCTATCAGCCCCAGCATTTT.

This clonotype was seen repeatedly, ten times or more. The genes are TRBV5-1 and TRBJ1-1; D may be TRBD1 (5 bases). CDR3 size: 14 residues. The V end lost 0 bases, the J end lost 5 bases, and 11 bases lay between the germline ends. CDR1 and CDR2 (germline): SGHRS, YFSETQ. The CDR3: CASSLGGEVTEAFF. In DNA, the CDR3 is TGCGCCAGCAGCTTGGGAGGGGAGGTTACTGAAGCTTTCTTT.

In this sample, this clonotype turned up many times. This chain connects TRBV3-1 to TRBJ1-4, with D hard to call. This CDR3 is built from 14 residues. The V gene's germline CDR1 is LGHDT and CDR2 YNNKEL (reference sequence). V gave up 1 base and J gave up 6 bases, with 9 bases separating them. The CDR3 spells CASSQATGDEKLFF. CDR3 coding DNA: TGTGCCAGCAGCCAAGCGACTGGAGATGAAAAACTGTTTTTT. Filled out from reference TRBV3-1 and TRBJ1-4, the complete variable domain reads DTAVSQTPKYLVTQMGNDKSIKCEQNLGHDTMYWYKQDSKKFLKIMFSYNNKELIINETVPNRFSPKSPDKAHLNLHINSLELGDSAVYFCASSQATGDEKLFFGSGTQLSVL.

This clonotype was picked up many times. Here the CDR3 reads CAWSVLRLDEQFF. The CDR3, as DNA: TGTGCCTGGAGTGTACTAAGGCTGGATGAGCAGTTCTTC. The V and J genes are TRBV30 and TRBJ2-1, with D hard to call. CDR3 length: 13 residues. Germline loops: CDR1 GTSNPN, CDR2 SVGIG (reference sequence). V was clipped by 0 bases and J by 8 bases, with 11 bases between them. The variable domain in full, completed from reference TRBV30 and TRBJ2-1, reads SQTIHQWPATLVQPVGSPLSLECTVEGTSNPNLYWYRQAAGRGLQLLFYSVGIGQISSEVPQNLSASRPQDRQFILSSKKLLLSDSGFYLCAWSVLRLDEQFFGPGTRLTVL.

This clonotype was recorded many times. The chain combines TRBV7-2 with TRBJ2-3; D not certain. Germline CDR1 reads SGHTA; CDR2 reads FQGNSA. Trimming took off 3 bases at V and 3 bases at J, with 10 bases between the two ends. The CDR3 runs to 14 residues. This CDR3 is CASSFGYSTDTQYF. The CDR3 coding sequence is TGTGCCAGCAGCTTCGGGTATTCTACAGATACGCAGTATTTT.

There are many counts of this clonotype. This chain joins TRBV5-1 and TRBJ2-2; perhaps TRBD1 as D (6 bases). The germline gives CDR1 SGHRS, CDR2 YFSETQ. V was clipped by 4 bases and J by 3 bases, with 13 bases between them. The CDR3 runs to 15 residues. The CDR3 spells CASSLGHVDTGELFF. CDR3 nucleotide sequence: TGCGCCAGCAGCCTGGGACACGTTGACACCGGGGAGCTGTTTTTT.

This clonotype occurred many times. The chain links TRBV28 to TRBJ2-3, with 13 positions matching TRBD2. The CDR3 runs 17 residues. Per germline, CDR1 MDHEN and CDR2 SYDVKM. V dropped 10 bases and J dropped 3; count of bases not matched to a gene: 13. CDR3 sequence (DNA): TGTGCCACATCACGACTAGCGGGAGGTCATGTAACAGATACGCAGTATTTT. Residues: CATSRLAGGHVTDTQYF.

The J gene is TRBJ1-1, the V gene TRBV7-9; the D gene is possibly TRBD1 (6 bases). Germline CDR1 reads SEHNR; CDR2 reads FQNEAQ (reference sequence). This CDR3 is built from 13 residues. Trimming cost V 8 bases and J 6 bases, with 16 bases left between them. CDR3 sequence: CASGGGAVPEAFF. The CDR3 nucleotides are TGTGCCAGCGGTGGGGGCGCGGTCCCTGAAGCTTTCTTT.

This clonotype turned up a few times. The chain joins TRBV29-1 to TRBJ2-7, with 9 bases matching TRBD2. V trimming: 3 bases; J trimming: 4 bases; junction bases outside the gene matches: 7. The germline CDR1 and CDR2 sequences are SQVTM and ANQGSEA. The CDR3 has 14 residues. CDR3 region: CSVESSGTPYEQYF. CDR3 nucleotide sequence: TGCAGCGTTGAGTCTAGCGGGACCCCTTACGAGCAGTACTTC.

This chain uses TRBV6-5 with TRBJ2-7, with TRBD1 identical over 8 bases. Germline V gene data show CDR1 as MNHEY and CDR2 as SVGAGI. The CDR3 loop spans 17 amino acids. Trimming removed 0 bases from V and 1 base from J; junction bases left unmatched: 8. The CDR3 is CASSYSFPRTGSYEQYF. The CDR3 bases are TGTGCCAGCAGTTACTCTTTTCCCCGGACAGGGTCCTACGAGCAGTACTTC.

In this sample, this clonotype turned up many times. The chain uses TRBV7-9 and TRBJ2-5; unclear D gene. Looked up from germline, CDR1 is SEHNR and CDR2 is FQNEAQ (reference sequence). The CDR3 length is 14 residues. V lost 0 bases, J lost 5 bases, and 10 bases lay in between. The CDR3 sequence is CASSLAWGAETQYF. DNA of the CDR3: TGTGCCAGCAGCTTAGCTTGGGGTGCGGAGACCCAGTACTTC.

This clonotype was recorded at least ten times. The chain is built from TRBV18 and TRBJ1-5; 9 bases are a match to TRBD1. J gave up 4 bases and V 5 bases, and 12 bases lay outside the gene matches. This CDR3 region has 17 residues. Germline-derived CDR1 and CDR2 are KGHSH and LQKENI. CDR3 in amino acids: CASSTITGTGLNQPQHF. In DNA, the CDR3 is TGTGCCAGCTCAACTATTACCGGGACAGGGTTAAATCAGCCCCAGCATTTT.

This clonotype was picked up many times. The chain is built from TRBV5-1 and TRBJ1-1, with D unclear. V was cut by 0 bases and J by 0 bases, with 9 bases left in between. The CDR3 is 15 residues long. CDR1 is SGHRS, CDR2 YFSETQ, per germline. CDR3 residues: CASSLGVSLNTEAFF. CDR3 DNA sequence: TGCGCCAGCAGCTTGGGGGTCAGCCTGAACACTGAAGCTTTCTTT.

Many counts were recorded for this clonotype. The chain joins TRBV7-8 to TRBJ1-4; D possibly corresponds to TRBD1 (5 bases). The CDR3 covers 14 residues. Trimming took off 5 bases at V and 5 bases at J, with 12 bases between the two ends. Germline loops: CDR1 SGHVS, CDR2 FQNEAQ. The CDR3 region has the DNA TGTGCCAGCAGCCCCGGGACGACGAATGAAAAACTGTTTTTT. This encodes CASSPGTTNEKLFF.

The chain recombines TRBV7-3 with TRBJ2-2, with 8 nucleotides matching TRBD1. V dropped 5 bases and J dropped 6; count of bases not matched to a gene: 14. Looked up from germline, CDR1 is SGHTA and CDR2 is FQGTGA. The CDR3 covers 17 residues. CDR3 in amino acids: CASSRGQGRASAGELFF. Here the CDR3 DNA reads TGTGCCAGCAGCCGAGGACAGGGAAGGGCTAGCGCCGGGGAGCTGTTTTTT. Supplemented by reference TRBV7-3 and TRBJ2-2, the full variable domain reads GAGVSQTPSNKVTEKGKYVELRCDPISGHTALYWYRQSLGQGPEFLIYFQGTGAADDSGLPNDRFFAVRPEGSVSTLKIQRTERGDSAVYLCASSRGQGRASAGELFFGEGSRLTVL.